The 21 T cell receptor beta chains below all came from one sample that was sequenced in a study of blood T cell repertoires in COVID-19. Assay used: immunoSEQ multiplex PCR; TCRdb lists only in-frame clones, some missing. This table holds about 410,000 clones, 80% to 95% found once. The specimen was PBMCs or T cells enriched from blood (not recorded which). These receptors came from a man between 18 and 35 years old who had recovered from COVID-19.

This sequence joins TRBV18 and TRBJ2-3, with D maybe TRBD1 (6 bases). The CDR3 length is 16 residues. V lost 3 bases and J lost 7, with 20 bases in between. CDR1 is KGHSH, CDR2 LQKENI, per germline. CDR3 nucleotide sequence: TGTGCCAGCTCACCTCGGTCGCAGGGGCACGGAAATACGCAGTATTTT. It is translated as CASSPRSQGHGNTQYF. Complete variable domain (other parts from reference TRBV18 and TRBJ2-3): NAGVMQNPRHLVRRRGQEARLRCSPMKGHSHVYWYRQLPEEGLKFMVYLQKENIIDESGMPKERFSAEFPKEGPSILRIQQVVRGDSAAYFCASSPRSQGHGNTQYFGPGTRLTVL.

This chain uses TRBV19 with TRBJ2-7; tentative D call: TRBD1 (6 bases). V lost 1 base to trimming and J lost 0 bases, with 10 bases between them. The CDR3 length is 15 residues. Germline CDR1 is LNHDA and CDR2 is SQIVND (reference sequence). In DNA, the CDR3 is TGTGCCAGTAGTATAGGCGACAGGCACTCCTACGAGCAGTACTTC. It translates to CASSIGDRHSYEQYF.

V is TRBV27 and J is TRBJ2-7; tentative D call: TRBD2 (5 bases). The germline CDR1 and CDR2 sequences are MNHEY and SMNVEV (reference sequence). V was shortened by 3 bases and J by 0 bases, with 9 bases between the two germline ends. This CDR3 region has 14 residues. The CDR3 spells CASSFPAVSYEQYF. In DNA, the CDR3 is TGTGCCAGCAGTTTCCCAGCGGTCTCCTACGAGCAGTACTTC.

CDR3 nucleotide sequence: TGTGCCAGCAGCACTACCGCCGTAGGGGGACGGGGCTACACCTTC. Its protein product is CASSTTAVGGRGYTF. The chain couples TRBV7-8 to TRBJ1-2; maybe TRBD1 (6 bases). The CDR3 has 15 amino acids. From germline, CDR1 is SGHVS and CDR2 FQNEAQ. V was pared by 5 bases and J by 8 bases, with 21 bases between.

The chain has TRBV14 and TRBJ2-7, with 8 bases matching TRBD2. The CDR3 is made up of 14 amino acids. Trimming at V came to 4 bases and at J to 2 bases, leaving 4 bases not matched to a gene. The germline CDR1 and CDR2 sequences are SGHDN and FVKESK. The CDR3 is CASSLLGLAYEQYF. In nucleotides, the CDR3 is TGTGCCAGCAGCCTCCTGGGACTAGCCTACGAGCAGTACTTC. Supplemented by reference TRBV14 and TRBJ2-7, the full variable domain reads EAGVTQFPSHSVIEKGQTVTLRCDPISGHDNLYWYRRVMGKEIKFLLHFVKESKQDESGMPNNRFLAERTGGTYSTLKVQPAELEDSGVYFCASSLLGLAYEQYFGPGTRLTVT.

In its sample, this clone was seen a few times. The V call is TRBV7-3, the J call TRBJ1-1; maybe TRBD1 (6 bases). The CDR3 is made up of 13 amino acids. CDR1 and CDR2 (germline): SGHTA, FQGTGA. The V gene lost 6 bases and the J gene lost 1 base, with 9 bases spanning the gap. The CDR3 nucleotides read TGTGCCAGCAGATTACAGGGGAACACTGAAGCTTTCTTT. As protein: CASRLQGNTEAFF.

Only one count was recorded for this clone. V and J are TRBV4-1 and TRBJ1-4, with 7 nucleotides matching TRBD1. V lost 5 bases, J lost 3 bases, and 9 bases stayed unmatched. The CDR3 totals 16 residues. Germline CDR1 MGHRA, CDR2 YSYEKL. Written as DNA, the CDR3 is TGCGCCAGCAGCGTAGCACCGGGACAGCCTAATGAAAAACTGTTTTTT. Amino acid sequence: CASSVAPGQPNEKLFF.

This clone was seen just once. The genes are TRBV9 and TRBJ1-2, with 7 bases lining up with TRBD1. The CDR3 contains 14 residues. With 3 bases clipped from V and 3 bases from J, the junction kept 5 bases outside the gene matches. Germline V CDR1 and CDR2: SGDLS, YYNGEE. The CDR3 region is CASSAHRGDYGYTF. In DNA, the CDR3 is TGTGCCAGCAGCGCCCACAGGGGAGACTATGGCTACACCTTC. Together with reference TRBV9 and TRBJ1-2, the CDR3 gives the full variable domain: DSGVTQTPKHLITATGQRVTLRCSPRSGDLSVYWYQQSLDQGLQFLIQYYNGEERAKGNILERFSAQQFPDLHSELNLSSLELGDSALYFCASSAHRGDYGYTFGSGTRLTVV.

The chain couples TRBV19 to TRBJ1-1; 8 bases align to TRBD1. The CDR3 consists of 14 residues. J was trimmed by 0 bases and V by 5 bases; bases with no gene match: 2. Germline CDR1 reads LNHDA; CDR2 reads SQIVND (reference sequence). This CDR3 reads CASSRQGMNTEAFF. The CDR3 DNA follows: TGTGCCAGTAGTCGACAGGGGATGAACACTGAAGCTTTCTTT.

The CDR3 nucleotides are TGTGCCAGCAGTCCCCCGGGGGGGGTGAACACTGAAGCTTTCTTT. It translates to CASSPPGGVNTEAFF. The chain combines TRBV28 with TRBJ1-1; tentatively, D is TRBD1 (5 bases). This CDR3 has 15 amino acids. Looked up from germline, CDR1 is MDHEN and CDR2 is SYDVKM. V was clipped by 5 bases and J by 0 bases, with 13 bases between them.

The rearrangement joins TRBV3-1 (or the pseudogene TRBV3-2) to TRBJ2-7, with D unclear. The V gene lost 0 bases and the J gene lost 8 bases, with 11 bases spanning the gap. The CDR3 contains 13 residues. Germline-derived CDR1 and CDR2 are LGHDT and YNNKEL (reference sequence). The CDR3 loop reads CASSQEGVGQQYF. The CDR3 nucleotides read TGTGCCAGCAGCCAAGAAGGTGTGGGCCAGCAGTACTTC.

In its sample, this clone was seen once. The V and J genes are TRBV5-8 and TRBJ1-1; tentatively, D is TRBD1 (6 bases). CDR1 and CDR2 from the germline V gene are SGHTS and YDEGEE. CDR3 length: 12 amino acids. Trimming removed 4 bases at V and 12 bases at J, with 16 bases between. CDR3 residues: CASSVQGRRTFF. In nucleotides, the CDR3 is TGTGCCAGCAGCGTACAGGGCAGGAGGACTTTCTTT.

The chain carries TRBV7-2 and TRBJ2-2; D remains ambiguous. V shed 5 bases and J shed 1 base, with 5 bases lying between them. CDR1 is SGHTA and CDR2 is FQGNSA in the germline V gene. The CDR3 covers 13 residues. In DNA form, the CDR3 reads TGTGCCAGCAGCAACAAGAACACCGGGGAGCTGTTTTTT. Its protein product is CASSNKNTGELFF.

The CDR3 DNA sequence: TGCGCCAGCAGCTTAGGAGCCATGAACACTGAAGCTTTCTTT. It translates to CASSLGAMNTEAFF. This chain connects TRBV5-1 to TRBJ1-1, with D unresolved. From germline, CDR1 is SGHRS and CDR2 YFSETQ. The V and J ends lost 2 bases and 0 bases respectively, with 8 bases between them. The CDR3 has 14 residues.

This clone was detected only a few times. The chain uses TRBV5-4 and TRBJ1-1, with unresolved D. The germline V gene encodes CDR1 SGHNT and CDR2 YYREEE (reference sequence). Trimming took 3 bases from V and 5 from J, leaving 17 bases between them. The CDR3 totals 15 residues. CDR3 residues: CASSWGVRGGTEAFF. The CDR3 nucleotides read TGTGCCAGCAGCTGGGGTGTGCGGGGTGGGACTGAAGCTTTCTTT. Full variable domain (remainder filled in from reference TRBV5-4 and TRBJ1-1): ETGVTQSPTHLIKTRGQQVTLRCSSQSGHNTVSWYQQALGQGPQFIFQYYREEENGRGNFPPRFSGLQFPNYSSELNVNALELDDSALYLCASSWGVRGGTEAFFGQGTRLTVV.

The rearrangement uses TRBV29-1 and TRBJ2-1; 9 bases line up with TRBD1. From germline, CDR1 is SQVTM and CDR2 ANQGSEA. The junction had 11 bases not matched to a gene; V was cut back by 7 bases and J by 1 base. The CDR3 consists of 16 residues. CDR3 protein: CSAARGTGRSYNEQFF. The CDR3 region has the DNA TGCAGCGCTGCCCGAGGGACAGGGAGGTCCTACAATGAGCAGTTCTTC.

This clone has only one observation. The chain carries TRBV11-3 and TRBJ2-1; 8 bases line up with TRBD2. Per the germline V gene, CDR1 is SGHNT and CDR2 is YENEEA. With V trimmed by 3 bases and J by 7 bases, 11 bases remained unmatched. The CDR3 is made up of 16 amino acids. DNA for the CDR3: TGTGCCAGCAGCTTTGAGTCGGGAGGGCCACGGAATGAGCAGTTCTTC. It specifies CASSFESGGPRNEQFF.

The chain is built from TRBV7-2 and TRBJ2-5; D is undetermined. The germline V gene has CDR1 SGHTA and CDR2 FQGNSA. The CDR3 loop spans 15 amino acids. V shed 1 base and J shed 2 bases, with 11 bases lying between them. The CDR3 loop reads CASSLGQAYQETQYF. The CDR3 bases are TGTGCCAGCAGCTTAGGGCAGGCGTATCAAGAGACCCAGTACTTC. Supplemented by reference TRBV7-2 and TRBJ2-5, the full variable domain reads GAGVSQSPSNKVTEKGKDVELRCDPISGHTALYWYRQSLGQGLEFLIYFQGNSAPDKSGLPSDRFSAERTGGSVSTLTIQRTQQEDSAVYLCASSLGQAYQETQYFGPGTRLLVL.

This clone was seen a single time. The V gene is TRBV12-3 or TRBV12-4, the J gene TRBJ1-1, with 10 nucleotides matching TRBD1. The V and J ends lost 6 bases and 9 bases, in that order; junction bases with no gene match: 4. This CDR3 has 12 residues. For the CDR3, the DNA is TGTGCCAGCAGGCCGGGACAGGGGAAAGCTTTCTTT. Its protein product is CASRPGQGKAFF.

The rearrangement uses TRBV27 and TRBJ1-1; D is unclear. The germline V gene encodes CDR1 MNHEY and CDR2 SMNVEV (reference sequence). CDR3 size: 14 residues. Trimming stripped 7 bases from V and 1 base from J, with 13 bases between. CDR3 in DNA: TGTGCCAGCACCGAATTCGGAGGGAACACTGAAGCTTTCTTT. This encodes CASTEFGGNTEAFF.

This rearrangement joins TRBV3-1 (or the pseudogene TRBV3-2) to TRBJ1-2; D is possibly TRBD1 (6 bases). CDR3 size: 15 residues. Germline V gives CDR1 LGHDT, CDR2 YNNKEL (reference sequence). Deletions cut 4 bases from V and 8 bases from J, with 20 bases between. CDR3 residues: CASSPPDARGMGYTF. CDR3 bases: TGTGCCAGCAGCCCACCCGACGCTAGGGGGATGGGCTACACCTTC.